This T cell receptor beta chain was recorded in a study of blood T cell repertoires in COVID-19. Study summary: Spain, Italy and the United States supplied samples that represented acute and convalescent COVID-19. PBMCs, B-cell-depleted T cells, or T cells provided the cDNA or gDNA that made up the material.

Method: immunoSEQ multiplex PCR; TCRdb's copy keeps in-frame clones and lacks some. The sample yields 200,000 to 250,000 clones, 65% to 90% seen once. V lost 5 bases, J lost 1 base, and 3 bases stayed unmatched. The CDR3 totals 16 residues. Germline loops: CDR1 SGHTA, CDR2 FQGNSA. Sequenced input: peripheral blood. The TCR was taken from a man aged 50 or older with active or convalescent COVID-19. This chain joins TRBV7-2 and TRBJ2-1; the match to TRBD2 covers 12 bases. CDR3 residues: CASSLTSGRSYNEQFF. In DNA form, the CDR3 reads TGTGCCAGCAGCCTTACTAGCGGGAGGTCCTACAATGAGCAGTTCTTC.